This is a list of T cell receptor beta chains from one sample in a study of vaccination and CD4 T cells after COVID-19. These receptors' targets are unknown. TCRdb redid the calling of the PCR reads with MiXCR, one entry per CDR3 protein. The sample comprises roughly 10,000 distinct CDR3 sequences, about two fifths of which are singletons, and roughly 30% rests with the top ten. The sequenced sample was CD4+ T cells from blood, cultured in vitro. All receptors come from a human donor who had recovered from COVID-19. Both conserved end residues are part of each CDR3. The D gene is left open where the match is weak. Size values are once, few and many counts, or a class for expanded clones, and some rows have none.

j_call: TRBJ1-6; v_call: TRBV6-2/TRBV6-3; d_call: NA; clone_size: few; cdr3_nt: TGTGCCAGCACCGACGCTTCACCCCTCCACTTT; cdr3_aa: CASTDASPLHF
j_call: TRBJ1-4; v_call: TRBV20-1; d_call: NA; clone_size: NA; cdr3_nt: TGCAGTGCTAGATTGGCCCTTTCAGAAAAACTGTTTTTT; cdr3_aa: CSARLALSEKLFF
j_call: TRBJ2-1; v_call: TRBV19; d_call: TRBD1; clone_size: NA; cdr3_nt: TGTGCCAGTAGCAAACTAGGCGGGACAGGGTTTAGGAATGAGCAATTCTTC; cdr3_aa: CASSKLGGTGFRNEQFF
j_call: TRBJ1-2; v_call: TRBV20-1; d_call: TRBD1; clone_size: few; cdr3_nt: TGCAACATTGACAGGGGAAATGGCTACACCTTC; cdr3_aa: CNIDRGNGYTF
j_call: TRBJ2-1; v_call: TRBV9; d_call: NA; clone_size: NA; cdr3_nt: TGTGCCAGCAGCGTTTCAGGGAATCTACCCTACAATGAGCAGTTCTTC; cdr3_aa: CASSVSGNLPYNEQFF
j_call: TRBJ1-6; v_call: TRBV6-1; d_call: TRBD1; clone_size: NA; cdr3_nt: TGTGCCAGAGGGACAGGTCCTTCAAATTCACCCCTCCACTTT; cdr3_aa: CARGTGPSNSPLHF
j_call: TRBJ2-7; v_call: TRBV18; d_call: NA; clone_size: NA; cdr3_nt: TGTGCCAGCTCACCAGGAGGCCGGGGTCATTCCTACGAGCAGTACTTC; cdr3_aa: CASSPGGRGHSYEQYF
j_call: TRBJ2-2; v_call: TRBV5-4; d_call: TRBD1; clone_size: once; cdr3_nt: TGTGCCAGCAGCTTGACAGGGGCGAACACCGGGGAGCTGTTTTTT; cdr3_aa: CASSLTGANTGELFF
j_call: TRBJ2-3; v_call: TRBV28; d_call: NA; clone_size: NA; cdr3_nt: TGTGCCAGCAGTCGGAATGTACTAACCACAGATACGCAGTATTTT; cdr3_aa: CASSRNVLTTDTQYF
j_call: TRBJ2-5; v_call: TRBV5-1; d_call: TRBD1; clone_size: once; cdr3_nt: TGCGCCAGCAGCTTGGACGGGACAGGGGGTCTAGAGACCCAGTACTTC; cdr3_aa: CASSLDGTGGLETQYF
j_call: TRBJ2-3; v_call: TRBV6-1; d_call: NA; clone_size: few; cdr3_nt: TGTGCCAGCAGCCTTGATACCCGAGGTGGCACAGATACGCAGTATTTT; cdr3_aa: CASSLDTRGGTDTQYF